This T cell receptor (beta chain) is drawn from a study of OX40 agonist ivuxolimab in advanced cancers. Study details: From 23 to 79 years was the age range, with a mean of around 54 years, and approximately 80% were male. Study-level findings and limits: Compared with CD4+, CD8+ T cells on average had more expanded clones. The study did not work out the antigen specificity of the expanded peripheral T cells. Doses of 0.1 to 3.0 mg/kg were accompanied by clonal expansion of CD4+ and CD8+ blood T cells by week 6.

This table comes from immunoSEQ multiplex PCR, and its TCRdb copy is limited to in-frame clones, with some not included. The sample carries approximately 75,000 clones, more than 75% recorded once. After removal of 4 bases from V and 6 bases from J, the junction contained 7 bases not matched to a gene. Germline V lookup: CDR1 SGHRS, CDR2 YFSETQ. CDR3 length: 15 residues. On this clone itself: What it binds is not known.

The TCR comes from an adult with an advanced solid tumor such as melanoma, head and neck, liver or kidney cancer. The chain joins TRBV5-1 to TRBJ2-3, with 11 bases identical to TRBD1. Sequencing used CD4+ or CD8+ T cells sorted from blood, obtained in a trial of the OX40 agonist ivuxolimab. The CDR3 sequence: CASSGVGTGGDTQYF. The CDR3 DNA reads TGCGCCAGCAGCGGAGTCGGGACAGGGGGTGATACGCAGTATTTT.